These T cell receptor beta chains were read from a single sample in a study of T cell repertoires in cytomegalovirus infection. One entry per CDR3 protein results from TCRdb running MiXCR on the reads. This table has about 830,000 distinct CDR3 sequences, 30% to 35% appearing once. These receptors' targets are unknown. This specimen consisted of cultured CD8+ T cells from PBMCs, obtained from culture after CMV antigen stimulation. These receptors were obtained from a human donor in good health (CMV status not recorded). Some clones in this sample may be carry-over from other donors' samples. The conserved cysteine and the conserved F or W are not part of the CDR3 here. Each record gives: J gene, clone size, V gene, CDR3 protein. Where a row states a size, it is once, few, many or the class of an expanded clone; other rows omit it.

J: TRBJ2-1; size: few; V: TRBV12-5; CDR3: ASAPVDNEQF
J: TRBJ1-1; size: -; V: TRBV15; CDR3: ATSRDRARNTEAF
J: TRBJ1-1; size: few; V: TRBV2; CDR3: ARGYSRDTEAF
J: TRBJ2-2; size: many; V: TRBV12-3/TRBV12-4; CDR3: ASSPPSTGTGELF
J: TRBJ2-5; size: few; V: TRBV12-3/TRBV12-4; CDR3: ASSGPAGGGTQY
J: TRBJ2-3; size: once; V: TRBV18; CDR3: ASSPTPSTDTQY
J: TRBJ2-2; size: -; V: TRBV4-1; CDR3: ASSQDPITRANTGELF
J: TRBJ2-6; size: -; V: TRBV7-3; CDR3: ASSDPGGFSGANVLT
J: TRBJ2-2; size: -; V: TRBV9; CDR3: ASSPPGTEGTGELF
J: TRBJ1-2; size: many; V: TRBV7-9; CDR3: ASIRDRVIDYGYT
J: TRBJ2-2; size: few; V: TRBV12-3/TRBV12-4; CDR3: ASSTSGGELF
J: TRBJ2-5; size: -; V: TRBV7-8; CDR3: ASSLVWPAFQETQY
J: TRBJ2-3; size: -; V: TRBV4-1; CDR3: ASSQDELRVDTQY
J: TRBJ2-6; size: -; V: TRBV4-1; CDR3: ASSLHLTSPGQGLSGANVLT
J: TRBJ2-5; size: many; V: TRBV7-2; CDR3: ASSLARGSQETQY
J: TRBJ2-1; size: few; V: TRBV24-1; CDR3: ATSGSNEQF
J: TRBJ2-2; size: -; V: TRBV19; CDR3: ASSFDRLGRTGELF
J: TRBJ2-3; size: few; V: TRBV12-3/TRBV12-4; CDR3: ASSRLAGLDTQY
J: TRBJ1-2; size: -; V: TRBV20-1; CDR3: SARLGTGYT
J: TRBJ2-6; size: -; V: TRBV12-3/TRBV12-4; CDR3: ASQNPGAGANVLT
J: TRBJ2-5; size: once; V: TRBV20-1; CDR3: SARNRGAPEETQY
J: TRBJ1-1; size: few; V: TRBV29-1; CDR3: SVEQNTEAF
J: TRBJ1-1; size: once; V: TRBV9; CDR3: ASSLTHSAEAF
J: TRBJ1-2; size: few; V: TRBV9; CDR3: ASKGGGYPDGEYGYT